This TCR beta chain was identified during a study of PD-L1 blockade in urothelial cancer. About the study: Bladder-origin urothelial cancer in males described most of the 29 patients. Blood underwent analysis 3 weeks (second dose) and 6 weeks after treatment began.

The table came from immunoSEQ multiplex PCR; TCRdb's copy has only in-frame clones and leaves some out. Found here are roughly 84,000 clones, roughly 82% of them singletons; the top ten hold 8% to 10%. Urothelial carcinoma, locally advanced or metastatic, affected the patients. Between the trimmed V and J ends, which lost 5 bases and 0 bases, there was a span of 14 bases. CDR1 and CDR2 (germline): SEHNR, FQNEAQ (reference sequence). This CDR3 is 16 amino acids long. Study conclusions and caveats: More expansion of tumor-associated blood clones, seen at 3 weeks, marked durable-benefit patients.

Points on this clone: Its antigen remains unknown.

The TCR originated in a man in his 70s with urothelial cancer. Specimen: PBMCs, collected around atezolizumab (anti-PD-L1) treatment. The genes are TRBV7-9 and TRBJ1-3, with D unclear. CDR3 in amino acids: CASSPPRSSSGNTIYF. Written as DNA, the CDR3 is TGTGCCAGCAGCCCCCCTCGGAGCAGCTCTGGAAACACCATATATTTT.